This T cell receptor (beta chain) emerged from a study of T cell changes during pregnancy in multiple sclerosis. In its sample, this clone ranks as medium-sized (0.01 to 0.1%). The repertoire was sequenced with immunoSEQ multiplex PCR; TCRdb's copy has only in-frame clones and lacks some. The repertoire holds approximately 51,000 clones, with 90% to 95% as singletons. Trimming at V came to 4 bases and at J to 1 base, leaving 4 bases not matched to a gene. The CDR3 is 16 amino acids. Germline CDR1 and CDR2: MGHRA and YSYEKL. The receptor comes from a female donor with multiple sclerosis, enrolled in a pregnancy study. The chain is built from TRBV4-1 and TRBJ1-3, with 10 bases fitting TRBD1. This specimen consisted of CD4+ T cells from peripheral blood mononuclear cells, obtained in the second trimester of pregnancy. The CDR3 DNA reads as TGCGCCAGCAGCCGTTCGGGACAGGGGTCTGGAAACACCATATATTTT. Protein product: CASSRSGQGSGNTIYF.